The 24 T cell receptor beta chains below come from one sample, sequenced in a study of T cells in Graves' hyperthyroidism and ophthalmopathy. Amplified regions were TCR beta CDR3 sequences from RNA transcripts. HTBI primers were employed in a first-round RT-PCR of the TCR CDR3. TCRdb reprocessed the multiplex PCR reads with MiXCR, giving one entry per CDR3 protein. Found here are hundreds of thousands of distinct CDR3 sequences, less than 25% of them singletons; the top ten hold 34%. Sequencing used blood. Receptors originate from a man under 40 with Graves' ophthalmopathy.

This chain connects TRBV28 to TRBJ1-4; D gene unclear. The length of the CDR3 is 14 residues. Germline-derived CDR1 and CDR2 are MDHEN and SYDVKM. V was pared by 4 bases and J by 4 bases, with 10 bases between. Here the CDR3 reads CASSSGGGNEKLFF. The CDR3, as DNA: TGTGCCAGCAGTTCTGGAGGTGGTAATGAAAAACTGTTTTTT.

The gene calls are TRBV6-1 and TRBJ2-3; 9 bases line up with TRBD1. Per germline, CDR1 MNHNS and CDR2 SASEGT. The CDR3 totals 17 residues. Losses at the gene ends were 4 bases for V and 8 bases for J; bases not matched to a gene: 16. The DNA of the CDR3 is TGTGCCAGCAGTGTTGGGACAGGGTTTAAGGCTTGGGGTACGCAGTATTTT. Amino acids: CASSVGTGFKAWGTQYF.

A remark on this clonotype: Just one base apart from a much larger clone, this may be a read error. The genes are TRBV2 and TRBJ1-5; weak D call: TRBD1 (6 bases). V shed 8 bases and J shed 3 bases, with 17 bases lying between them. Germline values: CDR1 SNHLY, CDR2 FYNNEI. The length of the CDR3 is 15 residues. This CDR3 is CASDEQGGFNQPQHF. The CDR3 region has the DNA TGTGCCAGCGACGAACAGGGAGGGTTCAATCAGCCCCAGCATTTT.

To note about this clonotype: The conserved phenylalanine or tryptophan normally closing the CDR3 is absent here, so this likely arose from a read error. The chain is built from TRBV7-9 and TRBJ1-1, with TRBD1 identical over 9 bases. The J segment lost 0 bases and the V segment lost 1 base, leaving 3 bases of the junction unmatched. There are 16 residues in the CDR3. CDR1 and CDR2 from the germline V gene are SEHNR and FQNEAQ (reference sequence). CDR3: CASSLGGQGLNTEAFL. The CDR3 DNA reads as TGTGCCAGCAGCTTAGGGGGACAGGGTTTGAACACTGAAGCTTTCCTT.

This chain links TRBV9 with TRBJ2-1; 7 bases are shared with TRBD2. The CDR3 totals 15 residues. Germline V gene lookup returns CDR1 SGDLS and CDR2 YYNGEE. Losses at the gene ends were 4 bases for V and 8 bases for J; bases not matched to a gene: 12. CDR3: CASSPSGNILDEQFF. The CDR3 DNA reads TGTGCCAGCAGCCCGAGCGGGAATATTTTAGATGAGCAGTTCTTC.

This clonotype was found many times. This chain's CDR3 is CASSEHPAGGWDTEAFF. Written as DNA, the CDR3 is TGTGCCAGCAGTGAACATCCGGCAGGGGGCTGGGACACTGAAGCTTTCTTT. The chain employs TRBV6-1 and TRBJ1-1, with 8 bases that match TRBD1. Germline CDR1 MNHNS, CDR2 SASEGT. With 2 bases clipped from V and 3 bases from J, the junction kept 11 bases outside the gene matches. This CDR3 comprises 17 residues.

This clonotype was counted only a few times. This chain links TRBV20-1 with TRBJ2-5; 9 bases agree with TRBD2. Losses at the gene ends were 5 bases for V and 2 bases for J; bases not matched to a gene: 6. The CDR3 totals 14 residues. Looked up from germline, CDR1 is DFQATT and CDR2 is SNEGSKA (reference sequence). CDR3 loop: CSAGRLAEQETQYF. As DNA, the CDR3 is TGCAGTGCTGGGAGACTAGCGGAACAAGAGACCCAGTACTTC.

Ten or more counts support this clonotype. This chain joins TRBV11-3 and TRBJ2-1; D may be TRBD1 or TRBD2 (5 bases each). V lost 1 base, J lost 8 bases, and 15 bases lay in between. The CDR3 has 15 residues. Germline V gene data show CDR1 as SGHNT and CDR2 as YENEEA. This CDR3 is CASSLGVVQGDEQFF. The CDR3 coding sequence is TGTGCCAGCAGCTTAGGAGTAGTCCAGGGAGATGAGCAGTTCTTC.

A few counts support this clonotype. The genes are TRBV9 and TRBJ2-5; D remains ambiguous. The V and J ends lost 3 bases and 6 bases respectively, with 9 bases between them. Germline V gene sequence: CDR1 SGDLS, CDR2 YYNGEE. The CDR3 runs 12 residues. The CDR3 nucleotides read TGTGCCAGCAGCGGGGATTTGCAGACCCAGTACTTC. As protein: CASSGDLQTQYF. Looking up the rest from reference TRBV9 and TRBJ2-5 gives the full variable domain: DSGVTQTPKHLITATGQRVTLRCSPRSGDLSVYWYQQSLDQGLQFLIQYYNGEERAKGNILERFSAQQFPDLHSELNLSSLELGDSALYFCASSGDLQTQYFGPGTRLLVL.

This clonotype was seen a few times. The chain recombines TRBV28 with TRBJ2-7, with D tentatively TRBD1 (6 bases). This CDR3 spans 14 amino acids. Germline V CDR1 and CDR2: MDHEN, SYDVKM. The V and J ends lost 5 bases and 3 bases respectively, with 14 bases between them. The CDR3 region has the DNA TGTGCCAGCAGTCCATTGACAGGCCACTACGAGCAGTACTTC. It translates to CASSPLTGHYEQYF.

This clonotype was picked up many times. CDR3: CSARLTSGSSYNEQFF. CDR3 in DNA: TGCAGTGCTAGACTGACTAGCGGGAGCTCCTACAATGAGCAGTTCTTC. V usage is TRBV20-1 and J usage is TRBJ2-1; TRBD2 agrees at 12 bases. The CDR3 extends over 16 amino acids. J was trimmed by 0 bases and V by 2 bases; bases with no gene match: 2. The germline V gene has CDR1 DFQATT and CDR2 SNEGSKA (reference sequence).

This chain connects TRBV13 to TRBJ2-5, with TRBD2 identical over 8 bases. The CDR3 totals 16 residues. Trimming took 3 bases from V and 4 from J; bases not matched to a gene: 10. Germline CDR1 reads PRHDT; CDR2 reads FYEKMQ (reference sequence). CDR3 DNA: TGTGCCAGCAGCTTCCAAGGCGGGGGGCAGGGAGAGACCCAGTACTTC. Encoded protein: CASSFQGGGQGETQYF. Combining the CDR3 with reference TRBV13 and TRBJ2-5 gives the whole variable domain AAGVIQSPRHLIKEKRETATLKCYPIPRHDTVYWYQQGPGQDPQFLISFYEKMQSDKGSIPDRFSAQQFSDYHSELNMSSLELGDSALYFCASSFQGGGQGETQYFGPGTRLLVL.

This clonotype was picked up many times. The rearrangement links TRBV28 to TRBJ2-7, with 8 positions matching TRBD2. The germline CDR1 and CDR2 sequences are MDHEN and SYDVKM. Losses at the gene ends were 6 bases for V and 5 bases for J; bases not matched to a gene: 15. CDR3 size: 16 residues. The CDR3 DNA reads as TGTGCCAGCAGCTCATCGACTAGCGCGAGTTTCAACGAGCAGTACTTC. It is translated as CASSSSTSASFNEQYF.

This clonotype has only a few counts. CDR3: CASSKPGGYNEQFF. The CDR3 region has the DNA TGTGCCAGCAGCAAACCGGGAGGGTACAATGAGCAGTTCTTC. The chain links TRBV27 to TRBJ2-1, with 8 bases identical to TRBD2. Unmatched junction bases numbered 5, after V lost 6 bases and J lost 4 bases. The length of the CDR3 is 14 residues. The germline gives CDR1 MNHEY, CDR2 SMNVEV (reference sequence).

At least ten counts were recorded for this clonotype. This CDR3 is CATPGPPGAKNIQYF. The CDR3 DNA follows: TGTGCCACCCCAGGGCCACCTGGGGCCAAAAACATTCAGTACTTC. The rearrangement joins TRBV2 to TRBJ2-4; tentative D call: TRBD1 (5 bases). Trimming removed 10 bases from V and 1 base from J, with 17 bases in between. CDR1 and CDR2 from the germline V gene are SNHLY and FYNNEI. The CDR3 has 15 residues.

This clonotype was picked up a small number of times. This chain links TRBV30 with TRBJ2-3; D ambiguous. V lost 0 bases and J 6 bases, leaving 10 bases between the germline ends. CDR1 and CDR2 from the germline V gene are GTSNPN and SVGIG (reference sequence). The CDR3 is 13 amino acids. The CDR3 nucleotides are TGTGCCTGGAGTGTTTTTACATCTGATACGCAGTATTTT. Its translation: CAWSVFTSDTQYF. Full variable domain (rest looked up from reference TRBV30 and TRBJ2-3): SQTIHQWPATLVQPVGSPLSLECTVEGTSNPNLYWYRQAAGRGLQLLFYSVGIGQISSEVPQNLSASRPQDRQFILSSKKLLLSDSGFYLCAWSVFTSDTQYFGPGTRLTVL.

This clonotype was counted only a few times. V and J are TRBV28 and TRBJ2-1; 16 bases map to TRBD2. The germline V gene has CDR1 MDHEN and CDR2 SYDVKM. The CDR3 length is 16 residues. Losses at the gene ends were 4 bases for V and 9 bases for J; bases not matched to a gene: 6. CDR3: CASSSPGTSGRAEQFF. CDR3 DNA: TGTGCCAGCAGTTCCCCCGGGACTAGCGGGAGGGCTGAGCAGTTCTTC. Combining the CDR3 with reference TRBV28 and TRBJ2-1 gives the whole variable domain DVKVTQSSRYLVKRTGEKVFLECVQDMDHENMFWYRQDPGLGLRLIYFSYDVKMKEKGDIPEGYSVSREKKERFSLILESASTNQTSMYLCASSSPGTSGRAEQFFGPGTRLTVL.

This clonotype was observed many times. The V call is TRBV27, the J call TRBJ2-7; TRBD1 is a possible D gene (6 bases). This CDR3 spans 14 amino acids. Trimming pared 4 bases from V and 6 bases from J, leaving 16 bases between. Germline V lookup: CDR1 MNHEY, CDR2 SMNVEV (reference sequence). DNA for the CDR3: TGTGCCAGCAGTTCGAGGCAGGGGTTGAGCGAGCAGTACTTC. Translating gives CASSSRQGLSEQYF.

The CDR3 coding sequence is TGTGCCAGCAGCCCCCAATGGGGCAATGAGCAGTACTTC. Its protein product is CASSPQWGNEQYF. This chain joins TRBV3-1 and TRBJ2-7; D perhaps matches TRBD1 (5 bases). Looked up from germline, CDR1 is LGHDT and CDR2 is YNNKEL (reference sequence). V lost 4 bases and J lost 7, with 14 bases in between. The CDR3 covers 13 residues.

The genes are TRBV20-1 and TRBJ2-5; maybe TRBD1 (5 bases). V lost 3 bases to trimming and J lost 6 bases, with 23 bases between them. The CDR3 has 16 amino acids. Germline V gene sequence: CDR1 DFQATT, CDR2 SNEGSKA (reference sequence). The chain's CDR3 is CSARDPGTDTRKTQYF. The CDR3 region has the DNA TGCAGTGCTAGGGACCCCGGAACGGACACAAGAAAGACCCAGTACTTC.

The rearrangement links TRBV20-1 to TRBJ2-1; D call uncertain. Germline CDR1 and CDR2: DFQATT and SNEGSKA (reference sequence). V lost 7 bases, J lost 7 bases, and 11 bases lay in between. The CDR3 consists of 11 residues. As DNA, the CDR3 is TGCAGTGAGAGTTTGCGGAATGAGCAGTTCTTC. Translating gives CSESLRNEQFF.

The chain is built from TRBV5-6 and TRBJ1-1; perhaps TRBD1 as D (5 bases). V was shortened by 6 bases and J by 3 bases, with 18 bases between the two germline ends. Looked up from germline, CDR1 is SGHDT and CDR2 is YYEEEE. There are 15 residues in the CDR3. For the CDR3, the DNA is TGTGCCAGCACTTACCATAACAGGCAGCACACTGAAGCTTTCTTT. Translation: CASTYHNRQHTEAFF.

Concerning this clonotype itself: Germline is not matched at one junction end, which may reflect a read error. The genes are TRBV7-2 and TRBJ2-2, with D possibly being TRBD2 (6 bases). Germline lookup yields CDR1 SGHTA and CDR2 FQGNSA. The length of the CDR3 is 19 residues. The CDR3 sequence: CASSQDAPGGGRNTGELFF. The CDR3 DNA reads as TGCGCCAGCAGCCAAGATGCCCCGGGTGGAGGGCGTAACACCGGGGAGCTGTTTTTT.

The rearrangement uses TRBV4-3 and TRBJ1-3; D gene unclear. Between the trimmed V and J ends, which lost 0 bases and 0 bases, there was a span of 6 bases. The CDR3 is 15 amino acids. Germline assignment: CDR1 LGHNA and CDR2 YSLEER. The CDR3 region has the DNA TGCGCCAGCAGCCAAGAATTCGGCTCTGGAAACACCATATATTTT. It codes for CASSQEFGSGNTIYF.